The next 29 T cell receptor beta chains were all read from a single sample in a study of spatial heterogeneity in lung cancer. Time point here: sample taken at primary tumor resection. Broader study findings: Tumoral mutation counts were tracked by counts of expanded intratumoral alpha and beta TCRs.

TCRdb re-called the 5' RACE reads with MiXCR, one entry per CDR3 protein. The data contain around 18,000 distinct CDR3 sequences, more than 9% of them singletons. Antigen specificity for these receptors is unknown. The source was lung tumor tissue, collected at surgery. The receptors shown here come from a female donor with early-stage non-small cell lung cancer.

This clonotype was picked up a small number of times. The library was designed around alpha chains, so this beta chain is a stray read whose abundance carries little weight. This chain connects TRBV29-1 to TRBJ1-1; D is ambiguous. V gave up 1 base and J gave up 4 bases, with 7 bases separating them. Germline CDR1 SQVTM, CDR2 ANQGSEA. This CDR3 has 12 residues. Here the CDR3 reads CSVEAGITEAFF. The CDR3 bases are TGCAGCGTTGAAGCCGGGATCACTGAAGCTTTCTTT.

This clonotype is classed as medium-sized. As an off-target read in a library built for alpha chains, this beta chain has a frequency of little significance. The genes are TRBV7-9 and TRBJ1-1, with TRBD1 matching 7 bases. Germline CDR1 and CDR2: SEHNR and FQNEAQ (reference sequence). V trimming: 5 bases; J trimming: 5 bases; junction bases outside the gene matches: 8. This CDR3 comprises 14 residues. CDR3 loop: CASSTLDRRTEAFF. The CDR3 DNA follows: TGTGCCAGCAGCACCCTGGACAGGCGAACTGAAGCTTTCTTT. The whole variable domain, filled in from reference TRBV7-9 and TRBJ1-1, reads DTGVSQNPRHKITKRGQNVTFRCDPISEHNRLYWYRQTLGQGPEFLTYFQNEAQLEKSRLLSDRFSAERPKGSFSTLEIQRTEQGDSAMYLCASSTLDRRTEAFFGQGTRLTVV.

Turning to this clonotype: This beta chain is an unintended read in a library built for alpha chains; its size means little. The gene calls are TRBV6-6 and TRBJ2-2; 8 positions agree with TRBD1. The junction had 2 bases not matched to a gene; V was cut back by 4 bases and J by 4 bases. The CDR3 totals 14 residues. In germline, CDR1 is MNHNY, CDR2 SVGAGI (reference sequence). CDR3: CASSLTGATGELFF. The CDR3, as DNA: TGTGCCAGCAGTTTGACAGGGGCCACCGGGGAGCTGTTTTTT.

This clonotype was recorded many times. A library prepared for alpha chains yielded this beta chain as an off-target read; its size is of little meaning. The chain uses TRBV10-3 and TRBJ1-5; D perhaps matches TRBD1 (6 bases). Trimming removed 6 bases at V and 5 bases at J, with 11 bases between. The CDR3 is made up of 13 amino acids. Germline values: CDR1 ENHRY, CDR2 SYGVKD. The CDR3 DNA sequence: TGTGCCATCAGCCACAGGGAGGATCAGCCCCAGCATTTT. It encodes CAISHREDQPQHF.

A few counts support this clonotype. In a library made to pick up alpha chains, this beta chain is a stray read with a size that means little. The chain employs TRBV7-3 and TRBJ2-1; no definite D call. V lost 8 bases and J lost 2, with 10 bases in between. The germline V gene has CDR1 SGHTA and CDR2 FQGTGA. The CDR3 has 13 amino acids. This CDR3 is CASSVAAYNEQFF. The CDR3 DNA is TGTGCCAGCTCCGTGGCGGCCTACAATGAGCAGTTCTTC.

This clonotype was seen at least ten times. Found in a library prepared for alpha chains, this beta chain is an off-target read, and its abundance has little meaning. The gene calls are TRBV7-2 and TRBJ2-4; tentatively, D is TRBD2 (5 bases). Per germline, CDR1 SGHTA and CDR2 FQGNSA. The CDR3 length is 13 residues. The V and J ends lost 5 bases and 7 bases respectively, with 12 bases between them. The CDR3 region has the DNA TGTGCCAGCAGCCCCGAGGGTAGTAACATTCAGTACTTC. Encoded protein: CASSPEGSNIQYF.

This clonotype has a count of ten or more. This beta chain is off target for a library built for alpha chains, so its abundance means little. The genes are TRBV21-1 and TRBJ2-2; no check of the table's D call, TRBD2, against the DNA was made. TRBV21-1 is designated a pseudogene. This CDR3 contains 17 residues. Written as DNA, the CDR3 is TGTGCCAGCAGCGTACCGGGACTAGCAATGTTTACCGGGGAGCTGTTTTTT. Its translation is CASSVPGLAMFTGELFF.

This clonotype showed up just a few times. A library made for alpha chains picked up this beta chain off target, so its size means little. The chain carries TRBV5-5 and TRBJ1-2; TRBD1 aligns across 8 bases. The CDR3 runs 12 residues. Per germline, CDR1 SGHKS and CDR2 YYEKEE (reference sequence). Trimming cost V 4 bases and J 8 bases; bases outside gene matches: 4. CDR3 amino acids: CASSHRDRGYTF. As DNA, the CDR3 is TGTGCCAGCAGCCACCGGGACAGGGGCTACACCTTC.

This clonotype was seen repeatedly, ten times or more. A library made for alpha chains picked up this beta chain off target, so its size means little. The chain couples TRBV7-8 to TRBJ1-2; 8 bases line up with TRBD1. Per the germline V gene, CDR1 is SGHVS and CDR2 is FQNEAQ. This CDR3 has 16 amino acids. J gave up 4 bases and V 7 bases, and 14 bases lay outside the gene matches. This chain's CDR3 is CASIAGAGGSGYGYTF. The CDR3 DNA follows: TGTGCCAGCATCGCAGGGGCAGGGGGCTCCGGCTATGGCTACACCTTC.

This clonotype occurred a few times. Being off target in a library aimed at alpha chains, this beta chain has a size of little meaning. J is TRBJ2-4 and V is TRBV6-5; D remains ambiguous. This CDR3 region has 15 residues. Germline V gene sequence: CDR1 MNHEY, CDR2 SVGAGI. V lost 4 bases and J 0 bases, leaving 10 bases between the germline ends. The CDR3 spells CASSSPILAKNIQYF. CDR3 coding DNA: TGTGCCAGCAGTTCCCCGATCTTAGCCAAAAACATTCAGTACTTC.

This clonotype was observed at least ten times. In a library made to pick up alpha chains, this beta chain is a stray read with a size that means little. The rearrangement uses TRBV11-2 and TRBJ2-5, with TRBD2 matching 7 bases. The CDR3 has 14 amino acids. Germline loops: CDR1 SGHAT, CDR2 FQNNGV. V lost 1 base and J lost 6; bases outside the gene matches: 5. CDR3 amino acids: CASSLGTSAQTQYF. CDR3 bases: TGTGCCAGCAGCTTAGGAACTAGCGCACAGACCCAGTACTTC.

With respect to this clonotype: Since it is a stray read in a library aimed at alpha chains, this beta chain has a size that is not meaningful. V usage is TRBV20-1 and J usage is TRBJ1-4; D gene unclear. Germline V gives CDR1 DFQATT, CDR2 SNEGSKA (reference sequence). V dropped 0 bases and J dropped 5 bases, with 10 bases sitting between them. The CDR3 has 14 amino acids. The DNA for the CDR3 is TGCAGTGCTAGAGACAGGACTTCAAATGAAAAACTGTTTTTT. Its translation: CSARDRTSNEKLFF.

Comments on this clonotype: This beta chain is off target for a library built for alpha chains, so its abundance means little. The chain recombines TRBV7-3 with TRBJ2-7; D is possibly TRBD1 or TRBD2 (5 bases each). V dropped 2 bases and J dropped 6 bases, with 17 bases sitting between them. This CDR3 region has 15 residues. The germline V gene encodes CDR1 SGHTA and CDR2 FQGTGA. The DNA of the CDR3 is TGTGCCAGCAGCTTAGGTTTGGGACCCCTTGGCGAGCAGTACTTC. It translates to CASSLGLGPLGEQYF.

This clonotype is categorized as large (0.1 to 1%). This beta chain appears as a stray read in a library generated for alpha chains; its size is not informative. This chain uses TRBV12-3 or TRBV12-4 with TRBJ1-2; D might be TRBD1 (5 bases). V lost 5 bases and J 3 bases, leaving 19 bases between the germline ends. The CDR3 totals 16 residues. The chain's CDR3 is CASSPYSGGGDYGYTF. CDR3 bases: TGTGCCAGCAGTCCTTACTCGGGGGGAGGTGACTATGGCTACACCTTC.

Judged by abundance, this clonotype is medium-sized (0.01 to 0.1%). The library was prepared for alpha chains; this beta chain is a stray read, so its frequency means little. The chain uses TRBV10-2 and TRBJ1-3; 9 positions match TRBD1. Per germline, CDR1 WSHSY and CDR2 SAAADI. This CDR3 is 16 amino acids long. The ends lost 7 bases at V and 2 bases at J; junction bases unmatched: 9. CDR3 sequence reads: CASTRQGVGAGNTIYF. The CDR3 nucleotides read TGCGCCAGCACAAGACAGGGGGTTGGCGCTGGAAACACCATATATTTT.

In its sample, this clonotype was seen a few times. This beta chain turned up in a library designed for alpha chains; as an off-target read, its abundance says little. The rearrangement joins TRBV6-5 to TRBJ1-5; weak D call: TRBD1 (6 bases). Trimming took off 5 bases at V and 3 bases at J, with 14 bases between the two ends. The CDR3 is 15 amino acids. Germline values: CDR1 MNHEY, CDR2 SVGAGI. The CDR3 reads CASSGIRGPNQPQHF. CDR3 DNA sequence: TGTGCCAGCAGTGGCATCAGGGGTCCCAATCAGCCCCAGCATTTT.

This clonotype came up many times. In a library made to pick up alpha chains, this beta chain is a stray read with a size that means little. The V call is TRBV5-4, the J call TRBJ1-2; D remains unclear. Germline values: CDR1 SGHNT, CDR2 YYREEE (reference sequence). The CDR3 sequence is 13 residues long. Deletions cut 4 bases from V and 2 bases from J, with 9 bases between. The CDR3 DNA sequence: TGTGCCAGCAGCCCCGATCCCAACTATGGCTACACCTTC. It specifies CASSPDPNYGYTF.

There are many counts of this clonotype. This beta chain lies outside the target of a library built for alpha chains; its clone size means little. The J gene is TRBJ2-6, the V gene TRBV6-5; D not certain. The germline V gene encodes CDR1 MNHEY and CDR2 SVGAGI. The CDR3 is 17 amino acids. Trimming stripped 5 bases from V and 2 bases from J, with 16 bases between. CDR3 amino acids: CASSPRTLKAGANVLTF. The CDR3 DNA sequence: TGTGCCAGCAGTCCCAGGACCCTTAAGGCTGGGGCCAACGTCCTGACTTTC.

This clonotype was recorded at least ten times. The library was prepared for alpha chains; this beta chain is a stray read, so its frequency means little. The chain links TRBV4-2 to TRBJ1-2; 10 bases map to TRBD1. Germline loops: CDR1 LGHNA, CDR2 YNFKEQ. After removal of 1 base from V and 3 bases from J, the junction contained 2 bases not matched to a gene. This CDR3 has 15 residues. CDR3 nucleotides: TGTGCCAGCAGCCAAGTTGGGACAGGGGACTATGGCTACACCTTC. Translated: CASSQVGTGDYGYTF.

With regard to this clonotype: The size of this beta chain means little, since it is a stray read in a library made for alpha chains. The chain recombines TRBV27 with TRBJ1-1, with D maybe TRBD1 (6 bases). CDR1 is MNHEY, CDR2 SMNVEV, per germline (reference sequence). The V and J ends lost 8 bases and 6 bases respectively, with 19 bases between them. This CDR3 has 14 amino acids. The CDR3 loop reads CASRPTGFLAEAFF. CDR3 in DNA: TGTGCCAGCCGACCAACAGGGTTTCTCGCTGAAGCTTTCTTT.

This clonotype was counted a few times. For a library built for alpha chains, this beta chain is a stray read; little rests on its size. CDR3 nucleotides: TGCAGCGTTGTTGGCCACGCGGGAGGCTACACCTTC. Residues: CSVVGHAGGYTF. J is TRBJ1-2 and V is TRBV29-1; D uncertain. CDR3 length: 12 amino acids. From germline, CDR1 is SQVTM and CDR2 ANQGSEA. The ends were cut back, 4 bases at V and 8 bases at J, with 14 bases in the middle.

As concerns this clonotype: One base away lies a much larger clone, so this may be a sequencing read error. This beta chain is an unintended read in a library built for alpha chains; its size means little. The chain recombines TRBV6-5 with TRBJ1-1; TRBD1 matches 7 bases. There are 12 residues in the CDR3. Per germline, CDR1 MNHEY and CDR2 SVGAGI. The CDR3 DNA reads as TGTGCCAGCAGGACAGGGAACGCTGAAGCTTTCTTT. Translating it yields CASRTGNAEAFF.

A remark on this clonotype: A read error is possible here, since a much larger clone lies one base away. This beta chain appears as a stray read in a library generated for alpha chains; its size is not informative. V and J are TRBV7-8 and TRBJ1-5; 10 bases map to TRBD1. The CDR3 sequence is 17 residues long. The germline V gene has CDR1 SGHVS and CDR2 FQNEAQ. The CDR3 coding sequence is TGTGACAGCAGCTCCCGGACAGGGGGGAGAGGCAATCAGCCCCAGCATTTT. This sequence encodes CDSSSRTGGRGNQPQHF. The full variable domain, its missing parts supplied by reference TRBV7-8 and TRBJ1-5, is GAGVSQSPRYKVAKRGQDVALRCDPISGHVSLFWYQQALGQGPEFLTYFQNEAQLDKSGLPSDRFFAERPEGSVSTLKIQRTQQEDSAVYLCDSSSRTGGRGNQPQHFGDGTRLSIL.

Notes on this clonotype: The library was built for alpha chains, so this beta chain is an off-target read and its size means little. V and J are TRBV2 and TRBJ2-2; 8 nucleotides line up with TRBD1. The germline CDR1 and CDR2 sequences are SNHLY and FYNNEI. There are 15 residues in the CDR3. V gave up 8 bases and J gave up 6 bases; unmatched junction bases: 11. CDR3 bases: TGTGCCAGCGGCCCCGGGACAGGATATTCCGGGGAGCTGTTTTTT. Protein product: CASGPGTGYSGELFF. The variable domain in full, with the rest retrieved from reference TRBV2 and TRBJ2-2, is EPEVTQTPSHQVTQMGQEVILRCVPISNHLYFYWYRQILGQKVEFLVSFYNNEISEKSEIFDDQFSVERPDGSNFTLKIRSTKLEDSAMYFCASGPGTGYSGELFFGEGSRLTVL.

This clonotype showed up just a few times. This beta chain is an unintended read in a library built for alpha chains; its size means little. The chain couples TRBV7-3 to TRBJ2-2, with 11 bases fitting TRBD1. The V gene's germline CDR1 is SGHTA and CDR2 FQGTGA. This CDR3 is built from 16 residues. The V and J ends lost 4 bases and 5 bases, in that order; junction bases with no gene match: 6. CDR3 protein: CASSSYGQGATGELFF. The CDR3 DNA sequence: TGTGCCAGCAGCTCGTACGGACAGGGGGCGACCGGGGAGCTGTTTTTT.

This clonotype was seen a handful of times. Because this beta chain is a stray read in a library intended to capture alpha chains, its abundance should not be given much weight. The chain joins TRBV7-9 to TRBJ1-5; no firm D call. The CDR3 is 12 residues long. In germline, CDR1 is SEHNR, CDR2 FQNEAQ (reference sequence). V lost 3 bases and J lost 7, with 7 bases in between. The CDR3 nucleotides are TGTGCCAGCAGCTTCCAAAGGCAGCCCCAGCATTTT. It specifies CASSFQRQPQHF.

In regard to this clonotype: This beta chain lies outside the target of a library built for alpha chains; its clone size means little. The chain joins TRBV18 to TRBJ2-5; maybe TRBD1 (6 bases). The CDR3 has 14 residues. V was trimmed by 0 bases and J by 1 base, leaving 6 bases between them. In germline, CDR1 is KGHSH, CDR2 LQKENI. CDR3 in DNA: TGTGCCAGCTCACCACCACAGGGCCAAGAGACCCAGTACTTC. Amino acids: CASSPPQGQETQYF.

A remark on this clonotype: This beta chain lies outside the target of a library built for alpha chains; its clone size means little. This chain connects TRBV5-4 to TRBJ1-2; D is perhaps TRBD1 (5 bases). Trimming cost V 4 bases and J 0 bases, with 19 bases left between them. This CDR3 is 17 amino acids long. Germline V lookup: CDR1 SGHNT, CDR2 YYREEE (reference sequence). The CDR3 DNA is TGTGCCAGCAGCCCGCCCCTCCAGGGACCTACTAACTATGGCTACACCTTC. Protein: CASSPPLQGPTNYGYTF.

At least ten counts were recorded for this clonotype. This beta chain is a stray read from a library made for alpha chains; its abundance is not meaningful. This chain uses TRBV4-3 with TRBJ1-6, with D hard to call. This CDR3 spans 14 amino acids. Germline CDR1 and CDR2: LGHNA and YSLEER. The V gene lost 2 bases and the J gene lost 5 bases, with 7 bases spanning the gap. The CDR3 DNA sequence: TGCGCCAGCAGCCAAATCATCAATAATTCACCCCTCCACTTT. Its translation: CASSQIINNSPLHF.